This TCR beta chain was identified during a study of blood T cell repertoires in COVID-19. This clone was seen a single time. Method: immunoSEQ multiplex PCR; TCRdb's copy keeps in-frame clones and lacks some. The sample consists of about 99,000 clones, roughly 80% of them appearing once. This CDR3 is 16 amino acids long. The V end lost 3 bases, the J end lost 0 bases, and 13 bases lay between the germline ends. Germline V lookup: CDR1 SGHNT, CDR2 YYREEE (reference sequence). The TCR originated in a man in his sixties with acute or convalescent COVID-19. Sequenced sample: peripheral blood. The rearrangement uses TRBV5-4 and TRBJ1-3; no clear D gene. The CDR3 loop is CASSSRVTSSGNTIYF. CDR3 DNA: TGTGCCAGCAGCTCCCGGGTCACGAGCTCTGGAAACACCATATATTTT.